This TCR beta chain appears in the sequencing data of a study of blood T cells in healthy people across ages (dated by TCRdb to the mid-2010s). For the wider study: In model experiments, roughly one uniquely barcoded TCR beta cDNA molecule per two T cells was captured by template switching. The study measured age-related changes in TCR beta repertoire diversity using deep sequencing normalized with unique cDNA molecular identifiers. Four age groups were formed from the donors: young (average approximately 16 years), middle-aged (approximately 42), aged (62) and long-lived (around 80). To avoid experimental bias, donors of different ages were distributed randomly across sequencing lanes. Using the same blood draw, the study looked at two additional independent replicas of 1 million unique cDNA reads for two donors, one aged 18 to 30 and the other aged 80 or older. The paper's findings and limits, for the study overall: Estimates of total diversity based on one million sequenced T cells were considered lower bounds and underestimates. Since profiling was done on bulk unsorted PBMCs, naive and antigen-experienced compartments could not be conclusively compared. The CMV infection status of donors was not known, potentially confounding age-related changes in expanded clonotypes. As age increased, observed TCR beta diversity per million T cells dropped in a roughly linear way, and a significant reduction was already evident by age 40. The percentage of naive T cells measured by flow cytometry correlated strongly with observed TCR beta diversity. Compared with the aged group, the long-lived group had more naive CD4+ T cells, fewer expanded clones and increased TCR diversity, suggesting age selection.

The library relied on 5' RACE. The second PCR ran for roughly 7 to 11 cycles and used a J-beta primer mix along with a sample-barcoded 5' primer. A unique molecular identifier was introduced onto each TCR beta cDNA molecule by a template-switch 5' adaptor carrying 12 random nucleotides. Each sample yielded at least 2.5 million CDR3-containing paired-end reads. First-strand cDNA was synthesized from all RNA with the Mint cDNA synthesis kit, primed by a TRBC-specific oligonucleotide. Following uracil-DNA glycosylase treatment, a first 18-cycle PCR with universal primers M1SS and BC2_uni_R was performed on all cDNA. The source study handled its data this way. For normalization, 1 million high-quality reads, each with a distinct molecular identifier, were randomly selected from each sample. Instead of being binned into consensus sequences, reads with shared molecular identifiers were discarded. MiTCR, run with a Q25 quality threshold and the strictest error-elimination algorithm, handled CDR3 identification, clonotype clustering and error correction. A nonparametric unseen species model with Euler transformation was used to estimate a lower bound on total TCR beta diversity. The public reads were reprocessed in TCRdb via fastp at Q25 and MiXCR, keeping in-frame beta chains. Entries that share a CDR3 protein sequence are merged under the most common genes and DNA. V and J calls and clone size were set by TCRdb, not the authors. The sample table holds over 1,500,000 distinct CDR3 sequences, of which approximately 40% were seen once. Of the sample, under 30% is held by the ten largest clones.

The germline V gene encodes CDR1 MDHEN and CDR2 SYDVKM. Spanning cysteine to phenylalanine, the CDR3 consists of 19 amino acids. Of all the DNA, just the CDR3 is kept, 57 bases in frame from base 1. Trimming removed 5 bases from V and 4 bases from J, leaving 24 bases between the germline ends. A word on this clonotype: Its antigen is currently not known. Per-base qualities were not stored, and no clone one base away is much larger.

The approximately 39 donors, aged roughly 6 to 95 years, were systemically healthy Caucasian individuals from Russia. Each donor gave about 9.2 milliliters of peripheral blood, drawn into EDTA-treated Vacutainer tubes. Ficoll-Paque density-gradient centrifugation was used to isolate PBMCs, with at least 7 million per sample. Total RNA was extracted from PBMCs with Trizol reagent, with at least 5.5 micrograms obtained per sample. The percentages of naive CD45RAhigh/CD27high T cells were determined by flow cytometry on a PBMC aliquot from every donor. The clonotype originates from a human donor in good health. The chain uses TRBV28 and TRBJ2-6; the D gene is perhaps TRBD1, on 5 matching bases. Sequencing input: blood. The CDR3 reads CASSPPQGYPSSGANVLTF. The bases are TGTGCCAGCAGTCCACCCCAGGGCTATCCAAGCTCCGGGGCCAACGTCCTGACTTTC.